This T cell receptor beta chain was captured by sequencing in a study of control samples from healthy donors and cancer patients. Libraries were prepared by immunoSEQ multiplex PCR; TCRdb keeps only in-frame clonotypes and omits some of them. The sample comprises some 120,000 clones, approximately 95% of which are singletons, and roughly 4% rests with the top ten. Deletions cut 6 bases from V and 5 bases from J, with 6 bases between. This CDR3 contains 11 residues. Germline-derived CDR1 and CDR2 are MGHDK and SYGVNS. The J gene is TRBJ2-3, the V gene TRBV25-1; D is uncertain. Material: blood. This receptor was taken from a young man in good health. The CDR3 reads CASRSRDTQYF. The CDR3 DNA sequence: TGTGCCAGCAGATCGAGAGATACGCAGTATTTT. The full variable domain, in which reference TRBV25-1 and TRBJ2-3 provide the parts outside the CDR3, is EADIYQTPRYLVIGTGKKITLECSQTMGHDKMYWYQQDPGMELHLIHYSYGVNSTEKGDLSSESTVSRIRTEHFPLTLESARPSHTSQYLCASRSRDTQYFGPGTRLTVL.